Included here is one T cell receptor (beta chain) sequence, with context. Its antigen is not identified. Vbeta (60) and Jbeta (13) primers were used in the PCR. The table came from immunoSEQ multiplex PCR; TCRdb's copy has only in-frame clones and leaves some out. This table holds 100,000 or so clones, under 80% found once. These data are taken from a study of cytomegalovirus exposure and HLA in healthy donors. Study-wide context: Among the approximately 400 genotyped donors, 70% to 90% were placed in the Caucasian-associated ancestry cluster.

This CDR3 contains 14 residues. V dropped 2 bases and J dropped 3 bases, with 10 bases sitting between them. The germline CDR1 and CDR2 sequences are SGHDN and FVKESK. Study observations and caveats: High specificity and sensitivity for cytomegalovirus status were reported for the classifier.

The source of this sequence is a woman aged 50 to 60 in good health and CMV-seropositive. The specimen was PBMCs. The chain uses TRBV14 and TRBJ2-5, with a weak D call TRBD2 (7 bases). This CDR3 reads CASSQRGGEETQYF. DNA for the CDR3: TGTGCCAGCAGCCAAAGGGGGGGGGAAGAGACCCAGTACTTC.